A single sample is the source of the 21 T cell receptor beta chains below, sequenced in a study of cytomegalovirus exposure and HLA in healthy donors. A multiplex PCR was run with 60 Vbeta primers and 13 Jbeta primers. The method was immunoSEQ multiplex PCR; TCRdb's version includes in-frame clones alone and lacks a portion of them. The table lists approximately 88,000 clones, 64% of them singletons, with roughly 3.2% in the top ten. The sequenced material came from PBMCs. These receptor sequences come from a man aged 60-69 years in good health and CMV-seronegative.

This clone has a handful of counts. The chain employs TRBV9 and TRBJ1-3; tentatively, D is TRBD1 (5 bases). CDR1 is SGDLS and CDR2 is YYNGEE in the germline V gene. This CDR3 comprises 15 residues. Trimming cost V 0 bases and J 4 bases, with 11 bases left between them. DNA of the CDR3: TGTGCCAGCAGCGTAGCTCCAGGGAGGGGAAACACCATATATTTT. Translated: CASSVAPGRGNTIYF. The whole variable domain, filled in from reference TRBV9 and TRBJ1-3, reads DSGVTQTPKHLITATGQRVTLRCSPRSGDLSVYWYQQSLDQGLQFLIQYYNGEERAKGNILERFSAQQFPDLHSELNLSSLELGDSALYFCASSVAPGRGNTIYFGEGSWLTVV.

V usage is TRBV6-6 and J usage is TRBJ1-2; possibly TRBD1 for D (6 bases). This CDR3 comprises 15 residues. V was trimmed by 0 bases and J by 2 bases, leaving 10 bases between them. Looked up from germline, CDR1 is MNHNY and CDR2 is SVGAGI (reference sequence). The CDR3 is CASSYSQGQNYGYTF. CDR3 DNA sequence: TGTGCCAGCAGTTACTCACAGGGACAAAACTATGGCTACACCTTC.

As for this clone: The same CDR3 arises from other DNA sequences in this sample as well. The CDR3 region is CSVETANYGYTF. CDR3 nucleotides: TGCAGCGTAGAGACAGCTAACTATGGCTACACCTTC. The genes are TRBV29-1 and TRBJ1-2; possible D gene TRBD1, 5 bases. This CDR3 contains 12 residues. CDR1 and CDR2 from the germline V gene are SQVTM and ANQGSEA. V lost 6 bases, J lost 0 bases, and 8 bases lay in between.

Concerning this clone: Other DNA variants within this sample encode the same CDR3. The J gene is TRBJ2-7, the V gene TRBV15; D is perhaps TRBD2 (5 bases). Per the germline V gene, CDR1 is LNHNV and CDR2 is YYDKDF (reference sequence). The CDR3 is 12 residues long. V lost 2 bases to trimming and J lost 4 bases, with 6 bases between them. In nucleotides, the CDR3 is TGTGCCACCAGCAGACCGGGGTACGAGCAGTACTTC. This translates into CATSRPGYEQYF.

This clone was seen a few times. This rearrangement joins TRBV6-1 to TRBJ1-6; 8 bases are shared with TRBD1. Per the germline V gene, CDR1 is MNHNS and CDR2 is SASEGT. The CDR3 runs 15 residues. Germline trimming cut 6 bases from V and 9 bases from J; bases unmatched to any gene: 10. The DNA of the CDR3 is TGTGCCAGCAGACAACCTGGACAGGGTGTTTCACCCCTCCACTTT. Residues: CASRQPGQGVSPLHF.

V is TRBV6-5 and J is TRBJ1-6, with TRBD1 identical over 9 bases. After removal of 6 bases from V and 9 bases from J, the junction contained 9 bases not matched to a gene. The CDR3 covers 15 residues. Germline-derived CDR1 and CDR2 are MNHEY and SVGAGI. The CDR3 DNA is TGTGCCAGCAGCCCCGGGACAGGGTGGGGTTCACCCCTCCACTTT. This codes for CASSPGTGWGSPLHF.

Written as DNA, the CDR3 is TGCGCCAGCAGCCTGGGACAGGGCCGGAACACTGAAGCTTTCTTT. Its protein product is CASSLGQGRNTEAFF. This rearrangement joins TRBV5-1 to TRBJ1-1, with 9 bases aligning to TRBD1. CDR1 and CDR2 (germline): SGHRS, YFSETQ. The ends lost 4 bases at V and 1 base at J; junction bases unmatched: 5. The CDR3 contains 15 residues.

The CDR3 DNA sequence: TGCGCCAGCCAGGGGGCGAACGGGGCCAACGTCCTGACTTTC. Translated: CASQGANGANVLTF. The chain employs TRBV5-1 and TRBJ2-6; 8 bases line up with TRBD1. Germline CDR1 SGHRS, CDR2 YFSETQ. V was pared by 7 bases and J by 4 bases, with 4 bases of the junction left unmatched. This CDR3 comprises 14 residues.

This clone has just one count. V and J are TRBV27 and TRBJ1-2; D perhaps matches TRBD1 (6 bases). The V and J ends lost 4 bases and 1 base respectively, with 25 bases between them. The CDR3 contains 19 residues. Germline V gives CDR1 MNHEY, CDR2 SMNVEV (reference sequence). CDR3 DNA sequence: TGTGCCAGCAGTTCCCATAACAGGGCTAGGGCCCTATTTAACTATGGCTACACCTTC. It encodes CASSSHNRARALFNYGYTF.

J is TRBJ2-1 and V is TRBV5-1; 8 positions match TRBD2. The CDR3 runs to 14 residues. The J segment lost 8 bases and the V segment lost 4 bases, leaving 8 bases of the junction unmatched. Germline V gene data show CDR1 as SGHRS and CDR2 as YFSETQ. The CDR3 reads CASSPVGGGDEQFF. CDR3 sequence (DNA): TGCGCCAGCAGCCCCGTCGGGGGGGGCGATGAGCAGTTCTTC.

There are a few counts of this clone. V is TRBV5-6 and J is TRBJ1-2, with D perhaps matching TRBD1 (5 bases). V was cut by 5 bases and J by 6 bases, with 14 bases left in between. The germline CDR1 and CDR2 sequences are SGHDT and YYEEEE. CDR3 length equals 13 residues. Written as DNA, the CDR3 is TGTGCCAGCAGTCTTTACGGCAGGGATGGCTACACCTTC. As protein: CASSLYGRDGYTF.

V is TRBV25-1 and J is TRBJ2-3; 9 bases are a match to TRBD1. V gave up 3 bases and J gave up 6 bases; unmatched junction bases: 7. Germline V CDR1 and CDR2: MGHDK, SYGVNS. CDR3 length equals 15 residues. CDR3 loop: CASSEPGQGGDTQYF. CDR3 coding DNA: TGTGCCAGCAGTGAGCCGGGACAGGGTGGCGATACGCAGTATTTT.

The rearrangement links TRBV27 to TRBJ2-1; 11 bases align to TRBD1. Germline V gene data show CDR1 as MNHEY and CDR2 as SMNVEV (reference sequence). The CDR3 is 15 residues long. The J segment lost 3 bases and the V segment lost 6 bases, leaving 4 bases of the junction unmatched. The CDR3 DNA follows: TGTGCCAGCAGCAGGACAGGGGGCGTCTACAATGAGCAGTTCTTC. Protein: CASSRTGGVYNEQFF.

The V and J genes are TRBV9 and TRBJ1-4, with TRBD1 as a possible D gene (6 bases). Germline lookup yields CDR1 SGDLS and CDR2 YYNGEE. Trimming shortened V by 4 bases and J by 0 bases, and 16 bases separated the two germline ends. The CDR3 runs to 17 residues. CDR3 nucleotide sequence: TGTGCCAGCAGCCGTACCGGACAGTCCGCAACTAATGAAAAACTGTTTTTT. As protein: CASSRTGQSATNEKLFF.

The chain has TRBV9 and TRBJ2-4; D unclear. The V and J ends lost 0 bases and 0 bases respectively, with 10 bases between them. Germline loops: CDR1 SGDLS, CDR2 YYNGEE. This CDR3 has 16 amino acids. CDR3 sequence reads: CASSVGLDQAKNIQYF. The CDR3, as DNA: TGTGCCAGCAGCGTAGGACTCGATCAAGCCAAAAACATTCAGTACTTC. The full variable domain, in which reference TRBV9 and TRBJ2-4 provide the parts outside the CDR3, is DSGVTQTPKHLITATGQRVTLRCSPRSGDLSVYWYQQSLDQGLQFLIQYYNGEERAKGNILERFSAQQFPDLHSELNLSSLELGDSALYFCASSVGLDQAKNIQYFGAGTRLSVL.

This clone appeared once. This chain connects TRBV6-1 to TRBJ2-3; possibly TRBD2 for D (5 bases). Germline V lookup: CDR1 MNHNS, CDR2 SASEGT. CDR3 length: 15 residues. The V end was cut by 3 bases, the J end by 2 bases, with 12 bases between. CDR3 protein: CASSDSTRNTDTQYF. In DNA form, the CDR3 reads TGTGCCAGCAGTGATTCAACTAGGAACACAGATACGCAGTATTTT.

V and J are TRBV6-5 and TRBJ1-5, with D possibly matching TRBD1 (5 bases). CDR1 and CDR2 (germline): MNHEY, SVGAGI. V gave up 4 bases and J gave up 3 bases, with 10 bases separating them. CDR3 size: 14 residues. CDR3 sequence reads: CASSFQGNNQPQHF. The CDR3 DNA is TGTGCCAGCAGTTTTCAGGGAAACAATCAGCCCCAGCATTTT.

V usage is TRBV28 and J usage is TRBJ1-4, with TRBD1 as a possible D gene (5 bases). Deletions cut 2 bases from V and 10 bases from J, with 8 bases between. CDR1 and CDR2 from the germline V gene are MDHEN and SYDVKM. This CDR3 spans 12 amino acids. CDR3 residues: CASSLVGGKLFF. DNA for the CDR3: TGTGCCAGCAGTTTAGTGGGGGGAAAACTGTTTTTT.

The rearrangement uses TRBV6-6 and TRBJ2-5; 10 nucleotides line up with TRBD1. Looked up from germline, CDR1 is MNHNY and CDR2 is SVGAGI (reference sequence). The CDR3 extends over 15 amino acids. V was clipped by 6 bases and J by 5 bases; unmatched bases: 9. The CDR3 nucleotides are TGTGCCAGCAGCGACGGGACAGGGGTAAGGGAGACCCAGTACTTC. Its protein is CASSDGTGVRETQYF.

This chain links TRBV5-6 with TRBJ1-6; D gene ambiguous. The V and J ends lost 0 bases and 0 bases respectively, with 13 bases between them. The germline gives CDR1 SGHDT, CDR2 YYEEEE. The CDR3 runs 18 residues. CDR3: CASSLGAWEASYNSPLHF. The CDR3 bases are TGTGCCAGCAGCTTGGGCGCCTGGGAGGCCTCCTATAATTCACCCCTCCACTTT.

The chain employs TRBV5-4 and TRBJ2-7; 14 bases match TRBD2. This CDR3 is built from 16 residues. V shed 4 bases, J shed 9 bases, and the junction held 12 bases outside the gene matches. Germline CDR1 reads SGHNT; CDR2 reads YYREEE (reference sequence). The chain's CDR3 is CASSPGLAGGSTVQYF. The CDR3 coding sequence is TGTGCCAGCAGCCCTGGACTAGCGGGGGGTTCTACGGTGCAGTACTTC.